These 32 T cell receptor beta chains were sequenced from one sample in a study of beta chain features in type 1 diabetes. Expressed TCRB transcripts were sequenced, since all the RNA that had been isolated was reverse transcribed. Measured with immunoSEQ multiplex PCR; TCRdb has only the in-frame clones, and not every one. The repertoire holds about 230,000 clones, with 9.6% as singletons. The sample comprised naive CD4+ T cells from blood. Every receptor here comes from a woman under 30 in good health.

This chain links TRBV4-2 with TRBJ2-5; weak D call: TRBD2 (6 bases). The V end lost 0 bases, the J end lost 4 bases, and 24 bases lay between the germline ends. The CDR3 length is 19 residues. From germline, CDR1 is LGHNA and CDR2 YNFKEQ. CDR3 bases: TGTGCCAGCAGCCAAGATCCCGGGACGGGAGAGGCAACCCGAGAGACCCAGTACTTC. It codes for CASSQDPGTGEATRETQYF.

The chain links TRBV9 to TRBJ2-7; no clear D. Germline loops: CDR1 SGDLS, CDR2 YYNGEE. The CDR3 length is 14 residues. Trimming took off 0 bases at V and 5 bases at J, with 12 bases between the two ends. The CDR3 region has the DNA TGTGCCAGCAGCGTAGGAACCCCGGGTAACGAGCAGTACTTC. Amino acids: CASSVGTPGNEQYF.

This clone was counted a few times. This chain uses TRBV19 with TRBJ2-1, with TRBD2 as a possible D gene (6 bases). The CDR3 covers 16 residues. Trimming removed 5 bases from V and 2 bases from J, with 16 bases in between. Germline V gene lookup returns CDR1 LNHDA and CDR2 SQIVND (reference sequence). CDR3 amino acids: CASSPWGENTYNEQFF. CDR3 DNA sequence: TGTGCCAGTAGTCCCTGGGGGGAAAACACCTACAATGAGCAGTTCTTC.

A few counts support this clone. This chain links TRBV7-9 with TRBJ1-4; D remains ambiguous. Germline lookup yields CDR1 SEHNR and CDR2 FQNEAQ (reference sequence). V was trimmed by 1 base and J by 0 bases, leaving 9 bases between them. This CDR3 contains 16 residues. DNA for the CDR3: TGTGCCAGCAGCTTAGGGGAGGCCTCAACTAATGAAAAACTGTTTTTT. This codes for CASSLGEASTNEKLFF. The full variable domain, its missing parts supplied by reference TRBV7-9 and TRBJ1-4, is DTGVSQNPRHKITKRGQNVTFRCDPISEHNRLYWYRQTLGQGPEFLTYFQNEAQLEKSRLLSDRFSAERPKGSFSTLEIQRTEQGDSAMYLCASSLGEASTNEKLFFGSGTQLSVL.

In this sample, this clone turned up a few times. This sequence joins TRBV30 and TRBJ1-1, with a possible D match to TRBD1 (5 bases). Trimming left V 4 bases short and J 3 bases short, with 18 bases between. CDR1 GTSNPN and CDR2 SVGIG come from the germline V gene (reference sequence). This CDR3 spans 15 amino acids. The CDR3 region has the DNA TGTGCCTGGACCCTGGGGGGGATACGATACACTGAAGCTTTCTTT. Translated: CAWTLGGIRYTEAFF.

This clone is a singleton in its sample. The chain carries TRBV5-4 and TRBJ2-3; 11 bases line up with TRBD1. V dropped 0 bases and J dropped 4; count of bases not matched to a gene: 1. The germline CDR1 and CDR2 sequences are SGHNT and YYREEE (reference sequence). The CDR3 has 15 residues. The CDR3 DNA is TGTGCCAGCAGCTTGGGGGGACAGGGGGCAGATACGCAGTATTTT. This encodes CASSLGGQGADTQYF. Full variable domain (outside the CDR3, taken from reference TRBV5-4 and TRBJ2-3): ETGVTQSPTHLIKTRGQQVTLRCSSQSGHNTVSWYQQALGQGPQFIFQYYREEENGRGNFPPRFSGLQFPNYSSELNVNALELDDSALYLCASSLGGQGADTQYFGPGTRLTVL.

This chain connects TRBV2 to TRBJ2-7; 8 nucleotides agree with TRBD2. Germline V gives CDR1 SNHLY, CDR2 FYNNEI. The CDR3 contains 14 residues. With 6 bases clipped from V and 6 bases from J, the junction kept 10 bases outside the gene matches. CDR3 DNA sequence: TGTGCCAGCAGGGTACGGCGGGAGGCGTCCGAGCAGTACTTC. Translated, it gives CASRVRREASEQYF.

This clone was observed a handful of times. This chain connects TRBV7-8 to TRBJ2-1; tentatively, D is TRBD2 (6 bases). This CDR3 has 13 residues. The germline gives CDR1 SGHVS, CDR2 FQNEAQ. V lost 5 bases to trimming and J lost 9 bases, with 14 bases between them. DNA of the CDR3: TGTGCCAGCAGCCACGGAGTGGGGGGTGAGCAGTTCTTC. Amino acid sequence: CASSHGVGGEQFF.

The chain uses TRBV19 and TRBJ2-4; D is undetermined. Trimming removed 1 base from V and 0 bases from J, with 7 bases in between. Germline assignment: CDR1 LNHDA and CDR2 SQIVND (reference sequence). The CDR3 extends over 15 amino acids. The CDR3 nucleotides read TGTGCCAGTAGTATAGTTGCACTAGCCAAAAACATTCAGTACTTC. Translating it yields CASSIVALAKNIQYF.

The gene calls are TRBV5-6 and TRBJ2-1; 9 nucleotides align to TRBD2. CDR1 and CDR2 from the germline V gene are SGHDT and YYEEEE. The CDR3 length is 19 residues. V dropped 3 bases and J dropped 6; count of bases not matched to a gene: 19. The CDR3 reads CASSYVGGGAAGVGNEQFF. The CDR3 coding sequence is TGTGCCAGCAGCTACGTCGGCGGGGGGGCAGCGGGAGTGGGCAATGAGCAGTTCTTC.

The rearrangement joins TRBV6-5 to TRBJ2-1; D may be TRBD1 (5 bases). Germline V gene lookup returns CDR1 MNHEY and CDR2 SVGAGI. The CDR3 runs 15 residues. V was trimmed by 6 bases and J by 0 bases, leaving 12 bases between them. The CDR3 bases are TGTGCCAGCAGAATGGGCAGGGCCTCCTACAATGAGCAGTTCTTC. Translating it yields CASRMGRASYNEQFF.

The chain employs TRBV29-1 and TRBJ1-1, with TRBD1 matching 8 bases. V gave up 5 bases and J gave up 5 bases; unmatched junction bases: 4. CDR3 length: 12 amino acids. Germline CDR1 is SQVTM and CDR2 is ANQGSEA. The CDR3 region is CSVTGGQTEAFF. The CDR3 DNA sequence: TGCAGCGTTACAGGGGGACAGACTGAAGCTTTCTTT.

The CDR3 DNA is TGTGCCAGCACCCGTCTTTCGGGTGAGCAGTTCTTC. Its translation is CASTRLSGEQFF. The rearrangement joins TRBV25-1 to TRBJ2-1; the D is unclear. The CDR3 loop spans 12 amino acids. V was clipped by 7 bases and J by 9 bases, with 13 bases between them. Germline V gene sequence: CDR1 MGHDK, CDR2 SYGVNS.

This clone was detected only a few times. The chain couples TRBV30 to TRBJ2-7, with TRBD2 matching over 7 bases. The CDR3 is made up of 14 amino acids. V gave up 0 bases and J gave up 2 bases; unmatched junction bases: 4. CDR1 is GTSNPN, CDR2 SVGIG, per germline (reference sequence). As DNA, the CDR3 is TGTGCCTGGAGTGTACTGGGGAGGGCCTACGAGCAGTACTTC. This sequence encodes CAWSVLGRAYEQYF.

J is TRBJ2-3 and V is TRBV19; weak D call: TRBD2 (5 bases). The CDR3 contains 12 residues. Trimming took 7 bases from V and 3 from J, leaving 8 bases between them. CDR1 is LNHDA, CDR2 SQIVND, per germline (reference sequence). For the CDR3, the DNA is TGTGCCAGTATGGGGAGAACAGATACGCAGTATTTT. Protein product: CASMGRTDTQYF.

The V call is TRBV5-4, the J call TRBJ2-7; D is perhaps TRBD2 (5 bases). The germline V gene encodes CDR1 SGHNT and CDR2 YYREEE (reference sequence). The CDR3 totals 14 residues. Between the trimmed V and J ends, which lost 1 base and 3 bases, there was a span of 11 bases. The CDR3 loop is CASSLRAVDYEQYF. In DNA, the CDR3 is TGTGCCAGCAGCTTGAGAGCGGTTGACTACGAGCAGTACTTC.

CDR3 protein: CASSQTGATDTQYF. In DNA, the CDR3 is TGTGCCAGCAGCCAAACAGGGGCGACAGATACGCAGTATTTT. This chain uses TRBV7-9 with TRBJ2-3; 7 nucleotides align to TRBD1. Trimming removed 5 bases from V and 3 bases from J; junction bases left unmatched: 5. The germline V gene has CDR1 SEHNR and CDR2 FQNEAQ (reference sequence). The CDR3 loop spans 14 amino acids.

There are a few counts of this clone. The DNA for the CDR3 is TGTGCCAGCACTGGGACAGGGGTAGGGACTGAAGCTTTCTTT. Its translation: CASTGTGVGTEAFF. This chain connects TRBV18 to TRBJ1-1; 10 nucleotides line up with TRBD1. Germline CDR1 is KGHSH and CDR2 is LQKENI. Germline trimming cut 8 bases from V and 5 bases from J; bases unmatched to any gene: 8. The CDR3 spans 14 residues.

The rearrangement joins TRBV30 to TRBJ2-7, with 10 positions matching TRBD2. The CDR3 consists of 14 residues. The germline gives CDR1 GTSNPN, CDR2 SVGIG (reference sequence). V lost 4 bases to trimming and J lost 2 bases; unmatched junction nucleotides: 5. The CDR3 sequence is CAWTKAGGPYEQYF. The DNA for the CDR3 is TGTGCCTGGACGAAAGCGGGAGGGCCCTACGAGCAGTACTTC.

The chain joins TRBV30 to TRBJ2-4; D gene unclear. The CDR3 runs 18 residues. V dropped 3 bases and J dropped 0 bases, with 21 bases sitting between them. From germline, CDR1 is GTSNPN and CDR2 SVGIG (reference sequence). This chain's CDR3 is CAWRVSDTIPIAKNIQYF. DNA of the CDR3: TGTGCCTGGAGGGTATCGGATACTATCCCGATAGCCAAAAACATTCAGTACTTC. Supplemented by reference TRBV30 and TRBJ2-4, the full variable domain reads SQTIHQWPATLVQPVGSPLSLECTVEGTSNPNLYWYRQAAGRGLQLLFYSVGIGQISSEVPQNLSASRPQDRQFILSSKKLLLSDSGFYLCAWRVSDTIPIAKNIQYFGAGTRLSVL.

V gene TRBV2 combines with J gene TRBJ1-4, with D maybe TRBD1 (5 bases). Germline assignment: CDR1 SNHLY and CDR2 FYNNEI. Trimming stripped 6 bases from V and 0 bases from J, with 8 bases between. The CDR3 runs to 14 residues. CDR3 amino acids: CASRQDATNEKLFF. CDR3 bases: TGTGCCAGCAGACAGGACGCAACTAATGAAAAACTGTTTTTT.

This clone has more than one count but fewer than ten. The chain uses TRBV6-5 and TRBJ2-7, with TRBD1 identical over 10 bases. Looked up from germline, CDR1 is MNHEY and CDR2 is SVGAGI. There are 14 residues in the CDR3. The trim removed 5 bases at V and 3 bases at J, leaving 4 bases unmatched. CDR3 sequence (DNA): TGTGCCAGCAGTCCCCGGGACAGGGGCTACGAGCAGTACTTC. As protein: CASSPRDRGYEQYF.

At least ten counts were recorded for this clone. The chain employs TRBV14 and TRBJ2-5; 8 bases align to TRBD2. Germline CDR1 and CDR2: SGHDN and FVKESK. This CDR3 has 15 amino acids. Losses at the gene ends were 3 bases for V and 5 bases for J; bases not matched to a gene: 8. In DNA, the CDR3 is TGTGCCAGCAGCCAGGGAGCGGGAGTACGGGAGACCCAGTACTTC. It is translated as CASSQGAGVRETQYF.

The rearrangement uses TRBV5-1 and TRBJ2-2; a possible D gene is TRBD1 (5 bases). V lost 0 bases and J lost 7, with 13 bases in between. The CDR3 has 15 amino acids. CDR1 and CDR2 from the germline V gene are SGHRS and YFSETQ. The CDR3 DNA is TGCGCCAGCAGCTTGGATCGGCAGGGCGTCGGGGAGCTGTTTTTT. Residues: CASSLDRQGVGELFF.

CDR3 DNA: TGTGCCAGCAGCTTCGGGACTAGCGGGAGAGGTGGCACCGGGGAGCTGTTTTTT. This translates into CASSFGTSGRGGTGELFF. The chain combines TRBV7-9 with TRBJ2-2, with 14 bases aligning to TRBD2. Trimming cost V 3 bases and J 4 bases; bases outside gene matches: 7. The CDR3 covers 18 residues. Germline V gene data show CDR1 as SEHNR and CDR2 as FQNEAQ (reference sequence).

This clone was observed a handful of times. V gene TRBV5-1 combines with J gene TRBJ2-5; TRBD2 matches 10 bases. With 4 bases clipped from V and 2 bases from J, the junction kept 11 bases outside the gene matches. Germline CDR1 and CDR2: SGHRS and YFSETQ. The CDR3 spans 17 residues. Here the CDR3 reads CASSRFQREGRQETQYF. Written as DNA, the CDR3 is TGCGCCAGCAGCCGGTTCCAGCGGGAGGGCCGACAAGAGACCCAGTACTTC.

The chain is built from TRBV6-5 and TRBJ1-1; 7 bases are shared with TRBD1. V shed 5 bases and J 5 bases; nucleotides not matched to a gene: 11. The CDR3 spans 15 residues. Germline V lookup: CDR1 MNHEY, CDR2 SVGAGI. This CDR3 is CASSTPQGRKTEAFF. The CDR3 DNA reads TGTGCCAGCAGTACACCACAGGGGAGAAAGACTGAAGCTTTCTTT.

DNA of the CDR3: TGTGCTAGTGGTTTCCCCAGGGGATGGACAGATACGCAGTATTTT. Its protein product is CASGFPRGWTDTQYF. The J gene is TRBJ2-3, the V gene TRBV12-5, with a possible D match to TRBD1 (6 bases). Germline V gives CDR1 LGHNT, CDR2 FRNRAP. The CDR3 is 15 amino acids. Deletions cut 3 bases from V and 3 bases from J, with 13 bases between.

This rearrangement joins TRBV11-3 to TRBJ2-2, with unresolved D. Trimming removed 2 bases from V and 1 base from J, with 8 bases in between. This CDR3 has 15 amino acids. From germline, CDR1 is SGHNT and CDR2 YENEEA. CDR3 residues: CASSLSYKNTGELFF. The CDR3, as DNA: TGTGCCAGCAGCTTATCGTACAAGAACACCGGGGAGCTGTTTTTT.

This clone was recorded a few times. The chain employs TRBV9 and TRBJ2-7; TRBD2 matches at 9 bases. In germline, CDR1 is SGDLS, CDR2 YYNGEE. The CDR3 spans 14 residues. The V gene end was trimmed by 3 bases and the J gene end by 6 bases; junction bases not matched to a gene: 7. CDR3 nucleotide sequence: TGTGCCAGCAGCGCTAGCGGGACCCTAGGCGAGCAGTACTTC. Translation: CASSASGTLGEQYF. The whole variable domain, remainder taken from reference TRBV9 and TRBJ2-7, is DSGVTQTPKHLITATGQRVTLRCSPRSGDLSVYWYQQSLDQGLQFLIQYYNGEERAKGNILERFSAQQFPDLHSELNLSSLELGDSALYFCASSASGTLGEQYFGPGTRLTVT.

This chain connects TRBV4-2 to TRBJ2-1; D not resolved. Germline-derived CDR1 and CDR2 are LGHNA and YNFKEQ. The CDR3 totals 15 residues. Deletions cut 0 bases from V and 4 bases from J, with 10 bases between. The CDR3 here is CASSQDRGKYNEQFF. CDR3 bases: TGTGCCAGCAGCCAAGATCGAGGCAAATACAATGAGCAGTTCTTC.

The rearrangement links TRBV6-6 to TRBJ2-7, with TRBD2 matching 8 bases. The length of the CDR3 is 12 residues. Germline CDR1 reads MNHNY; CDR2 reads SVGAGI (reference sequence). Trimming at V came to 5 bases and at J to 4 bases, leaving 1 base not matched to a gene. Written as DNA, the CDR3 is TGTGCCAGCAGTGCGGGGGGATACGAGCAGTACTTC. Protein product: CASSAGGYEQYF.